This TCR beta chain was documented in a study of blood T cell repertoires in COVID-19. The germline CDR1 and CDR2 sequences are SEHNR and FQNEAQ (reference sequence). The CDR3 length is 12 residues. V lost 3 bases, J lost 6 bases, and 5 bases lay in between. The repertoire was sequenced with immunoSEQ multiplex PCR; TCRdb's copy has only in-frame clones and lacks some. The sample holds approximately 300,000 clones, around 89% seen once. The TCR sequence derives from a man aged 35 to 55 with acute or convalescent COVID-19. The sample was peripheral blood. The rearrangement links TRBV7-9 to TRBJ2-2, with no clear D. CDR3 coding DNA: TGTGCCAGCAGCTTCGGAGCCGGGGAGCTGTTTTTT. Translation: CASSFGAGELFF.